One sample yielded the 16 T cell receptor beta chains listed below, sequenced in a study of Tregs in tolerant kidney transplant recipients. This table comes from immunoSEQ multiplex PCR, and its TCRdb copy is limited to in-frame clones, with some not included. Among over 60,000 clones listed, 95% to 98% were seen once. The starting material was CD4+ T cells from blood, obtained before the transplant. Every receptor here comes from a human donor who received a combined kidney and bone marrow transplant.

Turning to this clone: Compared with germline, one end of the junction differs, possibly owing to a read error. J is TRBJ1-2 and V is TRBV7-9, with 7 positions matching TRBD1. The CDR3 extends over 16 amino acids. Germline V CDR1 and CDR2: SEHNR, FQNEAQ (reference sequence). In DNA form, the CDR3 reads TGCGCCAGCAGCTCGGGACGGGAGGGGGCGAGTTATGGCTACACCTTC. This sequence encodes CASSSGREGASYGYTF.

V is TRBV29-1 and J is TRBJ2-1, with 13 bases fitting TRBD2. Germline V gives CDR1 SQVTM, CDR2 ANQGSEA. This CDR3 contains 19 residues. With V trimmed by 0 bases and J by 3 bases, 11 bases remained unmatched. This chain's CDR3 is CSVEDVRLAGGTSYNEQFF. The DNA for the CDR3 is TGCAGCGTTGAAGATGTGAGACTAGCGGGGGGTACCAGCTACAATGAGCAGTTCTTC.

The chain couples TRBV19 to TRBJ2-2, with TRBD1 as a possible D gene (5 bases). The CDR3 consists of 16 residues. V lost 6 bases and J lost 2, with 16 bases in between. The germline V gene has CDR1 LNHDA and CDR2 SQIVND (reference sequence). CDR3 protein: CASSNRRLLNTGELFF. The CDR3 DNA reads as TGTGCCAGTAGCAACAGGAGACTTTTAAACACCGGGGAGCTGTTTTTT.

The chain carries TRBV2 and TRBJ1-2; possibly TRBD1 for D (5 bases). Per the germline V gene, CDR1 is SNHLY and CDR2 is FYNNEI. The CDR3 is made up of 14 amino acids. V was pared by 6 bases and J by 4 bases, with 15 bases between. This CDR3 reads CASRQTDTAYGYTF. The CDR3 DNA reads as TGTGCCAGCAGGCAGACAGATACTGCCTATGGCTACACCTTC.

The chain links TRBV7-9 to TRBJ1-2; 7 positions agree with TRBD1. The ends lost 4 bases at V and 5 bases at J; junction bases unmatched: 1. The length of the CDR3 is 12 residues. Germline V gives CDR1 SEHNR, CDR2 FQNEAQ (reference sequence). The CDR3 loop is CASSSTGYGYTF. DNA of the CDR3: TGTGCCAGCAGCTCGACAGGGTATGGCTACACCTTC.

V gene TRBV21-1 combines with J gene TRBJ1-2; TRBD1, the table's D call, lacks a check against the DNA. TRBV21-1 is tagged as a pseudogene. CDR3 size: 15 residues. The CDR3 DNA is TGTGCCAGCACCTCAGGGGCGAATTTCAACTATGGCTACACCTTC. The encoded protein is CASTSGANFNYGYTF.

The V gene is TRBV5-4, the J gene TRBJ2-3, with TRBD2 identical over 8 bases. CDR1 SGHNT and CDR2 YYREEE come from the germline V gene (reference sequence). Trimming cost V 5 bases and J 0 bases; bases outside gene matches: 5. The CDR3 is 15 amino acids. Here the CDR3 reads CASRPLAGSTDTQYF. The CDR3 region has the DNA TGTGCCAGCAGGCCTCTAGCGGGTAGCACAGATACGCAGTATTTT.

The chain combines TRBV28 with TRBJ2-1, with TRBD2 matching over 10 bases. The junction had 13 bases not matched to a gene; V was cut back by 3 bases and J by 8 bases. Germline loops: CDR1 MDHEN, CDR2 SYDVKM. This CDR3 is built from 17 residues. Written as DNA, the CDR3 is TGTGCCAGCAGTTTCCCGGCCCGGAGCGGGGGGGCCCATGAGCAGTTCTTC. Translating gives CASSFPARSGGAHEQFF.

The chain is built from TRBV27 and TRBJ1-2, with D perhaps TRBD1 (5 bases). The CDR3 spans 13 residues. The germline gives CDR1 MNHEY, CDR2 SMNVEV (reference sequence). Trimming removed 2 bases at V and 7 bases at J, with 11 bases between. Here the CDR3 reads CASSLAGHGGYTF. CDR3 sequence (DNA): TGTGCCAGCAGTTTAGCAGGGCATGGTGGCTACACCTTC.

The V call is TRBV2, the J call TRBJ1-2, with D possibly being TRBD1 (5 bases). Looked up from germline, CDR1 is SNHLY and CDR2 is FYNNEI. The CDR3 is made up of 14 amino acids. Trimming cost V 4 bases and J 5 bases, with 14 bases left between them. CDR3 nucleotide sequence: TGTGCCAGCAGTGTTTCCGCGACAGAGTATGGCTACACCTTC. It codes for CASSVSATEYGYTF. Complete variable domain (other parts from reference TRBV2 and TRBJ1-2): EPEVTQTPSHQVTQMGQEVILRCVPISNHLYFYWYRQILGQKVEFLVSFYNNEISEKSEIFDDQFSVERPDGSNFTLKIRSTKLEDSAMYFCASSVSATEYGYTFGSGTRLTVV.

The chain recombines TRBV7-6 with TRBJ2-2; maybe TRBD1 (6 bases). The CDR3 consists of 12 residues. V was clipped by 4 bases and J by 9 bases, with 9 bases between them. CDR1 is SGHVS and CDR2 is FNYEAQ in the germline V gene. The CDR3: CASSYQGRELFF. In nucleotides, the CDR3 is TGTGCCAGCAGCTATCAGGGGAGGGAGCTGTTTTTT.

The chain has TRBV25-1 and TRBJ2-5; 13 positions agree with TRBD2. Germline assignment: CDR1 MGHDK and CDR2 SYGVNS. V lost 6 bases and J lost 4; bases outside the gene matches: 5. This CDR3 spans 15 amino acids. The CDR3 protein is CASSARLAGGETQYF. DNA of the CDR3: TGTGCCAGCAGCGCCCGACTAGCGGGGGGAGAGACCCAGTACTTC.

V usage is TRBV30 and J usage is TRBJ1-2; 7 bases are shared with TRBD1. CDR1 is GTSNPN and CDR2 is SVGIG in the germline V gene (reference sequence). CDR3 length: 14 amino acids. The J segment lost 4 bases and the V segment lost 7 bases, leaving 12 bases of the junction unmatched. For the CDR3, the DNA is TGTGCCTTCTCAGAGGACAGGCCTTCCTATGGCTACACCTTC. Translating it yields CAFSEDRPSYGYTF.

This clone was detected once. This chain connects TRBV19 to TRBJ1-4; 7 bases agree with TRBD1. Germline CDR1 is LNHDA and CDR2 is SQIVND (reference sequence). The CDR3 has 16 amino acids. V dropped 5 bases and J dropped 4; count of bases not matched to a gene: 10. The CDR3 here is CASSSGGSSINEKLFF. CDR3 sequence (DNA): TGTGCCAGTAGTTCAGGGGGGTCATCGATTAATGAAAAACTGTTTTTT.

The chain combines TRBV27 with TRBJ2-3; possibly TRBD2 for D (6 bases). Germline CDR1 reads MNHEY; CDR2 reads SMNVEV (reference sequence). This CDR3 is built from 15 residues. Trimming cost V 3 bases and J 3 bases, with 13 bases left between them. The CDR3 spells CASSFPSEGTDTQYF. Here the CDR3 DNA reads TGTGCCAGCAGTTTCCCGTCGGAGGGGACAGATACGCAGTATTTT.

CDR3 nucleotide sequence: TGCGCCAGCAGCTTGGGGGACTGGGAGGGTACGCAGTATTTT. This encodes CASSLGDWEGTQYF. The chain uses TRBV5-1 and TRBJ2-3, with TRBD2 identical over 7 bases. The V segment lost 0 bases and the J segment 8 bases; nucleotides outside the gene matches: 6. The CDR3 runs 14 residues. Germline V lookup: CDR1 SGHRS, CDR2 YFSETQ.